What follows describes a single TCR beta chain. Its antigen remains unidentified. TCRdb keeps only in-frame clones here, not all; method: immunoSEQ multiplex PCR. This table holds fewer than 65,000 clones, around 80% found once. Trimming took off 8 bases at V and 5 bases at J, with 15 bases between the two ends. Looked up from germline, CDR1 is MDHEN and CDR2 is SYDVKM. The CDR3 contains 13 residues. The data stem from a study of radiotherapy plus CTLA-4 blockade in lung cancer. At the level of the study: Among patients, about 17% showed objective responses, and approximately 31% had disease control.

Study-wide results and limits: The best prediction of response reportedly came from early blood T cell clone dynamics, with interferon-beta. The study found tumor-derived TCR clones expanded in blood after radiotherapy plus ipilimumab.

The sample was peripheral blood, taken from a patient treated with radiotherapy plus ipilimumab. V usage is TRBV28 and J usage is TRBJ1-1; no reliable D call. The origin of this receptor is a human donor with non-small cell lung cancer whose response to radiotherapy plus ipilimumab could not be evaluated. CDR3 bases: TGTGCCAGCTTACGGGAGAGTGGGACTGAAGCTTTCTTT. Its translation: CASLRESGTEAFF.